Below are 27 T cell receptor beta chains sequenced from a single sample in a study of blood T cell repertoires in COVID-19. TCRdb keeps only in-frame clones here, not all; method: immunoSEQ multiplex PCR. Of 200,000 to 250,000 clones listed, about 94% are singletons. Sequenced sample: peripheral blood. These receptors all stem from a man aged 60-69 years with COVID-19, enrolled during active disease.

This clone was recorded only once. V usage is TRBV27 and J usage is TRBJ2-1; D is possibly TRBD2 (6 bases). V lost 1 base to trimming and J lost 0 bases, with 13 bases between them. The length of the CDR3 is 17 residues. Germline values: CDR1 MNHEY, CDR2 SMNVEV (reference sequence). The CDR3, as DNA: TGTGCCAGCAGTTTATGGGGCGGCGGGAACTCCTACAATGAGCAGTTCTTC. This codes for CASSLWGGGNSYNEQFF.

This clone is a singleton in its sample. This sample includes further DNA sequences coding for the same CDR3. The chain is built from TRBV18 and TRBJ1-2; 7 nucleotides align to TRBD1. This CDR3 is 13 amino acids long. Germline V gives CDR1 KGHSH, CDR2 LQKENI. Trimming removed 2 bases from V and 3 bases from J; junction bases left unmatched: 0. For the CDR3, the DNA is TGTGCCAGCTCACCAGGGACAGACTATGGCTACACCTTC. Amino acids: CASSPGTDYGYTF.

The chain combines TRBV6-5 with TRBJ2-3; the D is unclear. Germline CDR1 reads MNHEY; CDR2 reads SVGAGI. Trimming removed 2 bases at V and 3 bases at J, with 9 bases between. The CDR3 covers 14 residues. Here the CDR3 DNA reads TGTGCCAGCAGTTACCAGAGAGGAACAGATACGCAGTATTTT. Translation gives CASSYQRGTDTQYF.

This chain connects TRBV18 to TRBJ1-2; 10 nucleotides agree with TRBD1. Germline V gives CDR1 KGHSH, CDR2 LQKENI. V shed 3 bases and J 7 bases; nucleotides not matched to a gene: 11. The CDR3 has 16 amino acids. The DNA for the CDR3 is TGTGCCAGCTCACCTCGTGTGACAGGGGGCTTTCGTGGCTACACCTTC. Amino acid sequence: CASSPRVTGGFRGYTF.

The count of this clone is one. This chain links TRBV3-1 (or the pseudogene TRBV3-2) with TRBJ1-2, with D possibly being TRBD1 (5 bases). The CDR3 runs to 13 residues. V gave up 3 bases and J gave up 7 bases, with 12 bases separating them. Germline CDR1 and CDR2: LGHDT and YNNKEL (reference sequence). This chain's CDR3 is CASSHSTGSGYTF. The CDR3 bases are TGTGCCAGCAGCCATTCTACAGGTTCTGGCTACACCTTC.

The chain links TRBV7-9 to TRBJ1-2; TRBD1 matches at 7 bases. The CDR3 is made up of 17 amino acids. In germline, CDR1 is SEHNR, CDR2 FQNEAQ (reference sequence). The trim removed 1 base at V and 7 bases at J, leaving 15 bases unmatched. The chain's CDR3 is CASSLGSGTAVLRGYTF. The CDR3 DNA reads TGTGCCAGCAGCTTAGGTTCCGGGACAGCGGTTCTTCGTGGCTACACCTTC.

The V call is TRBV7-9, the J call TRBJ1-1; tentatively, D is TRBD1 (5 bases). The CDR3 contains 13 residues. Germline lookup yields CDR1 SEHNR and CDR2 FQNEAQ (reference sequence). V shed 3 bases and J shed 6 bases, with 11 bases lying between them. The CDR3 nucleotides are TGTGCCAGCAGCTTTGGGGGGATTGCTGAAGCTTTCTTT. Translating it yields CASSFGGIAEAFF.

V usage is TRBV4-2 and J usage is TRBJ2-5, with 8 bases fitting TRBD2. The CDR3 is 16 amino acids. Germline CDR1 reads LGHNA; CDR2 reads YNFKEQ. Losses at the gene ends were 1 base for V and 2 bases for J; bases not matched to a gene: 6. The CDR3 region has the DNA TGTGCCAGCAGCCAAGCCGCGGCTAGCGGGCAAGAGACCCAGTACTTC. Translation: CASSQAAASGQETQYF.

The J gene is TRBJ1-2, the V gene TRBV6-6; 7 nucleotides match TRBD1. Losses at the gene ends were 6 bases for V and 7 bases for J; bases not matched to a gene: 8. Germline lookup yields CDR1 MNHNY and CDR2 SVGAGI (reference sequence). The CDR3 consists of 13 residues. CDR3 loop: CASREQGLFGYTF. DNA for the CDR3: TGTGCCAGCAGAGAACAGGGGTTATTTGGCTACACCTTC.

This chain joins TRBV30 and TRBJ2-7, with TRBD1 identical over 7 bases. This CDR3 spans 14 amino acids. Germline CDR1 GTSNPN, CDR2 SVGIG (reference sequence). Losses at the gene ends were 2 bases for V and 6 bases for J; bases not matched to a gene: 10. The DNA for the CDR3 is TGTGCCTGGAGTAGAGGGCAGGGGGTCAGCGAGCAGTACTTC. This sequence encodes CAWSRGQGVSEQYF.

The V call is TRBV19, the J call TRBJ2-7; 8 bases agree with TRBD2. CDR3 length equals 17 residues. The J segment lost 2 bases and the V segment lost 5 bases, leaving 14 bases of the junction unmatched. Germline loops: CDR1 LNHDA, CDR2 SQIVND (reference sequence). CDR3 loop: CASSRLAGGDKTYEQYF. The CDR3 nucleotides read TGTGCCAGTAGTCGACTAGCCGGGGGGGACAAAACCTACGAGCAGTACTTC.

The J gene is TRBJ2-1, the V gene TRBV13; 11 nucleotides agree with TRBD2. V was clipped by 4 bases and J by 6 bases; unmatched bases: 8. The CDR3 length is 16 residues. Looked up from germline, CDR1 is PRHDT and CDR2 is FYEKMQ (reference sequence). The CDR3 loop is CASSYYSGGATNEQFF. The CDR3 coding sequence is TGTGCCAGCAGCTATTATAGCGGGGGGGCCACCAATGAGCAGTTCTTC.

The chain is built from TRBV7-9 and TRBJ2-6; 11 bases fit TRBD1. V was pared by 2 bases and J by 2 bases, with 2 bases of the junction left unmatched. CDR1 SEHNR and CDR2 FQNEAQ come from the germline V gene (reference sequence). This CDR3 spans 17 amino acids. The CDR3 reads CASSLLGQGAGANVLTF. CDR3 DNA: TGTGCCAGCAGCTTATTGGGACAGGGGGCTGGGGCCAACGTCCTGACTTTC.

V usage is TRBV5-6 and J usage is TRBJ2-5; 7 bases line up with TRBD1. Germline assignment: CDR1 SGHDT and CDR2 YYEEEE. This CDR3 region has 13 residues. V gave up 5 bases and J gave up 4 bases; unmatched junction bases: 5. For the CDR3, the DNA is TGTGCCAGCAGTACAGGGGTGGCAGAGACCCAGTACTTC. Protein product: CASSTGVAETQYF.

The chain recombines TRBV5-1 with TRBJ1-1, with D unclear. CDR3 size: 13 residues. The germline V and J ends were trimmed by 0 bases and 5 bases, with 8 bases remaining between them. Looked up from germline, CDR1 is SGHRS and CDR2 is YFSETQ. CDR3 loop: CASSLGQPTEAFF. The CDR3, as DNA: TGCGCCAGCAGCTTGGGACAACCTACTGAAGCTTTCTTT.

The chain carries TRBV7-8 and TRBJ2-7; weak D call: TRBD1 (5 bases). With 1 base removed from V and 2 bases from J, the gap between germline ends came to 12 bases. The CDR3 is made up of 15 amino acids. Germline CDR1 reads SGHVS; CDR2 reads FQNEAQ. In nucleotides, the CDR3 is TGTGCCAGCAGCTTAGTCAGGGATGAGACCTACGAGCAGTACTTC. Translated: CASSLVRDETYEQYF.

The CDR3 sequence is CASSASTGGYNEQFF. The CDR3 DNA sequence: TGTGCCAGCAGCGCAAGCACAGGGGGGTACAATGAGCAGTTCTTC. V is TRBV7-6 and J is TRBJ2-1, with 8 nucleotides matching TRBD1. CDR3 length: 15 residues. The V gene's germline CDR1 is SGHVS and CDR2 FNYEAQ. V was clipped by 5 bases and J by 4 bases; unmatched bases: 7.

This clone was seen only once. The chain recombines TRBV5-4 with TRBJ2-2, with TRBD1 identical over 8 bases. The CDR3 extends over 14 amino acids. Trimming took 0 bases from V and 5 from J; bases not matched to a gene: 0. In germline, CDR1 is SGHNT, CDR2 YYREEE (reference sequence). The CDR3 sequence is CASSLDRGTGELFF. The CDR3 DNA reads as TGTGCCAGCAGCTTGGACAGGGGGACCGGGGAGCTGTTTTTT.

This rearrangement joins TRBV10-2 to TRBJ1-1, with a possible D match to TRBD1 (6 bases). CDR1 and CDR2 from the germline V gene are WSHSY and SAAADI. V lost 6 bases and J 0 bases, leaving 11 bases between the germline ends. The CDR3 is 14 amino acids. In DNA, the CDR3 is TGCGCCAGCAGGCCGGACAGAATGAACACTGAAGCTTTCTTT. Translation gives CASRPDRMNTEAFF.

Here the CDR3 reads CASSPNSQGGEQFF. Written as DNA, the CDR3 is TGTGCCAGCAGCCCCAACTCACAAGGGGGTGAGCAGTTCTTC. The chain recombines TRBV7-3 with TRBJ2-1; a possible D gene is TRBD1 (6 bases). This CDR3 contains 14 residues. V dropped 5 bases and J dropped 9 bases, with 17 bases sitting between them. Per germline, CDR1 SGHTA and CDR2 FQGTGA. Full variable domain (outside the CDR3, taken from reference TRBV7-3 and TRBJ2-1): GAGVSQTPSNKVTEKGKYVELRCDPISGHTALYWYRQSLGQGPEFLIYFQGTGAADDSGLPNDRFFAVRPEGSVSTLKIQRTERGDSAVYLCASSPNSQGGEQFFGPGTRLTVL.

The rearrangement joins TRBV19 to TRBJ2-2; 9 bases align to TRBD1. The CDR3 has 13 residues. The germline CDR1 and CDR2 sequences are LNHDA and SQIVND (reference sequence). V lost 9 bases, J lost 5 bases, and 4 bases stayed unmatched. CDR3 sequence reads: CASDRGGTGELFF. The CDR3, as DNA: TGTGCCAGCGACAGGGGGGGAACCGGGGAGCTGTTTTTT.

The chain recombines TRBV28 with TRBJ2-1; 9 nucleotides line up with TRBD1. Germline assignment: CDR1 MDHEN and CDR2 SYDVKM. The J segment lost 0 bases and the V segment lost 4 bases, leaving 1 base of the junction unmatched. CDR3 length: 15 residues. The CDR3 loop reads CASSWGQGSYNEQFF. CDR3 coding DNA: TGTGCCAGCAGTTGGGGACAGGGCTCCTACAATGAGCAGTTCTTC.

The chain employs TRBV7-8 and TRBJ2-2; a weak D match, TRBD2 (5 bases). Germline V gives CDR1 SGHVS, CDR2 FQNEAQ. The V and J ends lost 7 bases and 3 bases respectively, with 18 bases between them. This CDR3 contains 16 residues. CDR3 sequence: CASTAYVSGDTGELFF. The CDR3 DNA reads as TGTGCCAGCACAGCTTACGTGTCCGGGGACACCGGGGAGCTGTTTTTT.

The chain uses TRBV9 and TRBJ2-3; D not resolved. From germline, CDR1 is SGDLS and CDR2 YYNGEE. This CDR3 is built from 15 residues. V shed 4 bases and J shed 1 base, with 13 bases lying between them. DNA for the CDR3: TGTGCCAGCAGCACAACGCCTTCTGGCACAGATACGCAGTATTTT. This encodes CASSTTPSGTDTQYF.

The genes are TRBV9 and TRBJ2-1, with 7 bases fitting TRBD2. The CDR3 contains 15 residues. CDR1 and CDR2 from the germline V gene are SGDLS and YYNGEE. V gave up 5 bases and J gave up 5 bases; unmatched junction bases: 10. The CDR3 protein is CASSRSGTNNNEQFF. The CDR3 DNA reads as TGTGCCAGCAGTCGTTCCGGGACTAACAACAATGAGCAGTTCTTC.

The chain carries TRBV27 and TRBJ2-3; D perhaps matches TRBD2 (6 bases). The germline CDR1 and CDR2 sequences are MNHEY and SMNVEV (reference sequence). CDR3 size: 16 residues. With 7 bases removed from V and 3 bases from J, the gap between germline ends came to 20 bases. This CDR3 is CASTPTSSVLTDTQYF. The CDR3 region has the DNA TGTGCCAGCACCCCGACTAGTTCGGTCTTGACAGATACGCAGTATTTT.

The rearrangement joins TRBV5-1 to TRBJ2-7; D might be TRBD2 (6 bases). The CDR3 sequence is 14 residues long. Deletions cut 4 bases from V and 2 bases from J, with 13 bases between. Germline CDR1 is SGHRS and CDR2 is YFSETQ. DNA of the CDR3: TGCGCCAGCAGCCTTAGCGGTAGGGCCTACGAGCAGTACTTC. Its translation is CASSLSGRAYEQYF.